This T cell receptor (beta chain) appears in the sequencing data of a study of cytomegalovirus exposure and HLA in healthy donors. Study-level information: Genetic ancestry analysis placed 75% to 85% of the roughly 400 donors that were genotyped in the Caucasian-associated cluster.

On this clone itself: Its antigen is still unknown.

General observations from the study: Solely CMV serostatus was available to characterize immune exposure. With later analysis, a missense DCLRE1C variant became linked to TCR beta V- and J-gene trimming.

With 60 Vbeta and 13 Jbeta primers, the PCR was carried out. TCRdb's table, derived via immunoSEQ multiplex PCR, lists solely in-frame clones and lacks some. This sample has 150,000 to 200,000 clones; around 82% occur once, and the top ten carry about 0.25%. Trimming removed 4 bases from V and 2 bases from J; junction bases left unmatched: 12. Germline V CDR1 and CDR2: SGHTA, FQGTGA. The CDR3 runs to 18 residues. The specimen sequenced was PBMCs. V and J are TRBV7-3 and TRBJ2-2, with 8 bases identical to TRBD2. The TCR originated in a boy aged 5-17 years in good health and CMV-seronegative. The CDR3, as DNA: TGTGCCAGCAGCTCTACCTTCCTAGCGGGTGTAAACACCGGGGAGCTGTTTTTT. It translates to CASSSTFLAGVNTGELFF.